This passage covers 4 T cell receptor beta chains from one sample sequenced in a study of blood T cell repertoires in COVID-19. Profiled with immunoSEQ multiplex PCR; TCRdb holds only in-frame clones, not every one. The sample lists tens of thousands of clones; approximately 76% were seen once. The sequenced material came from peripheral blood. The receptor source for this set is a man aged 70-80 years with active or convalescent COVID-19.

Here the CDR3 DNA reads TGTGCCAGCAGCCGGCGGGGGGAAACCTACGAGCAGTACTTC. This encodes CASSRRGETYEQYF. This sequence joins TRBV13 and TRBJ2-7, with 8 bases matching TRBD2. The CDR3 is 14 amino acids. CDR1 PRHDT and CDR2 FYEKMQ come from the germline V gene (reference sequence). Trimming took 5 bases from V and 2 from J; bases not matched to a gene: 5.

The chain recombines TRBV28 with TRBJ1-1; D is undetermined. Germline CDR1 reads MDHEN; CDR2 reads SYDVKM. The CDR3 has 13 residues. The germline V and J ends were trimmed by 7 bases and 0 bases, with 9 bases remaining between them. CDR3 amino acids: CASNGPMNTEAFF. In DNA, the CDR3 is TGTGCCAGCAATGGGCCAATGAACACTGAAGCTTTCTTT.

At least ten counts were recorded for this clone. This chain links TRBV19 with TRBJ1-1; D not certain. Per the germline V gene, CDR1 is LNHDA and CDR2 is SQIVND (reference sequence). Trimming stripped 6 bases from V and 5 bases from J, with 13 bases between. This CDR3 is built from 13 residues. The DNA of the CDR3 is TGTGCCAGTAGGCGGCACCTGGGTACTGAAGCTTTCTTT. Amino acids: CASRRHLGTEAFF.

V is TRBV4-2 and J is TRBJ2-3; 7 positions match TRBD1. Germline CDR1 reads LGHNA; CDR2 reads YNFKEQ. This CDR3 has 15 residues. Losses at the gene ends were 0 bases for V and 2 bases for J; bases not matched to a gene: 2. The CDR3, as DNA: TGTGCCAGCAGCCAAGAGGGACAGACCACAGATACGCAGTATTTT. Translated, it gives CASSQEGQTTDTQYF.